These 30 T cell receptor beta chains share one sample of origin, sequenced in a study of shared clonotypes between healthy human individuals (dated by TCRdb to the early 2020s). Libraries were prepared through the immunoSEQ multiplex PCR assay. Sourced from immuneACCESS, this table was stored by TCRdb with only in-frame sequences that have V and J called. A share of the clones is absent; for the studies checked, an unresolved V gene accounts for under half, and the remainder has no known explanation. For this sample there are around 510,000 clones; roughly four fifths appear just once. Around 12% of the sample goes to the ten largest clones. Sequencing input: PBMCs. The origin of the receptors is a woman between 40 and 50 years old in good health. Some clones in this sample may be carry-over from other donors' samples.

This clone occurred a few times. This CDR3 is also generated by other DNA sequences in the sample. The genes are TRBV11-3 and TRBJ2-1; TRBD2 aligns across 7 bases. From germline, CDR1 is SGHNT and CDR2 YENEEA. The CDR3 covers 15 residues. Unmatched junction bases numbered 7, after V lost 0 bases and J lost 8 bases. CDR3 residues: CASSLDGGSDDEQFF. The CDR3 DNA sequence: TGTGCCAGCAGCTTAGATGGCGGGAGTGACGATGAGCAGTTCTTC.

This clone was detected only once. The chain couples TRBV4-3 to TRBJ1-2; tentatively, D is TRBD1 (6 bases). Between the trimmed V and J ends, which lost 1 base and 4 bases, there was a span of 13 bases. The CDR3 contains 15 residues. Germline V gene lookup returns CDR1 LGHNA and CDR2 YSLEER. In nucleotides, the CDR3 is TGCGCCAGCAGCCAAGCAACGGGGGCCGGCTATGGCTACACCTTC. Protein product: CASSQATGAGYGYTF.

The gene calls are TRBV27 and TRBJ2-7; D is perhaps TRBD2 (6 bases). The CDR3 totals 15 residues. CDR1 MNHEY and CDR2 SMNVEV come from the germline V gene (reference sequence). Trimming took 1 base from V and 1 from J, leaving 11 bases between them. The CDR3 bases are TGTGCCAGCAGTTTATTGGGACTTTCTTCCTACGAGCAGTACTTC. It is translated as CASSLLGLSSYEQYF.

In DNA, the CDR3 is TGTGCCAGCAGCCCGAAGACAGGGACCTACGAGCAGTACTTC. Translated, it gives CASSPKTGTYEQYF. The rearrangement links TRBV13 to TRBJ2-7, with TRBD1 identical over 7 bases. CDR1 is PRHDT and CDR2 is FYEKMQ in the germline V gene (reference sequence). The length of the CDR3 is 14 residues. V shed 5 bases and J 2 bases; nucleotides not matched to a gene: 6.

About this clone itself: This sequence is one base from a far larger clone and is likely a read error. The chain joins TRBV28 to TRBJ2-5; 10 nucleotides agree with TRBD2. The J call may be faulty, since TRBJ2-7 better matches the DNA end. Germline V CDR1 and CDR2: MDHEN, SYDVKM. The CDR3 is 15 amino acids. CDR3 protein: CTSSLSPSGSYEQYF. The CDR3 coding sequence is TGTACCAGCAGTTTAAGTCCTAGCGGGAGCTACGAGCAGTACTTC.

With regard to this clone: A far larger clone is one base from this, pointing to a likely read error. The V call is TRBV30, the J call TRBJ2-3, with D uncertain. Germline-derived CDR1 and CDR2 are GTSNPN and SVGIG (reference sequence). The CDR3 spans 13 residues. The germline V and J ends were trimmed by 1 base and 4 bases, with 9 bases remaining between them. CDR3 coding DNA: TGTGCCTGGAGTGGGCCCTGGGCAGATACGCAGTATTTT. As protein: CAWSGPWADTQYF.

CDR3 amino acids: CASSSGASGRPQGYEQYF. CDR3 coding DNA: TGTGCCAGCAGCTCGGGCGCTAGCGGGAGGCCCCAGGGCTACGAGCAGTACTTC. V gene TRBV5-5 combines with J gene TRBJ2-7, with 11 bases that match TRBD2. CDR3 length: 18 residues. CDR1 is SGHKS and CDR2 is YYEKEE in the germline V gene (reference sequence). With V trimmed by 3 bases and J by 3 bases, 14 bases remained unmatched.

This rearrangement joins TRBV5-5 to TRBJ1-1, with TRBD1 matching over 10 bases. The ends lost 2 bases at V and 5 bases at J; junction bases unmatched: 3. The V gene's germline CDR1 is SGHKS and CDR2 YYEKEE (reference sequence). This CDR3 comprises 14 residues. The chain's CDR3 is CASSFGQGGTEAFF. For the CDR3, the DNA is TGTGCCAGCAGCTTCGGACAGGGGGGGACTGAAGCTTTCTTT.

This clone was found a few times. This sequence joins TRBV7-3 and TRBJ2-3; TRBD2 aligns across 7 bases. The CDR3 is 15 amino acids. J lost 2 bases, V lost 2 bases, and 4 bases had no gene match. Germline assignment: CDR1 SGHTA and CDR2 FQGTGA. The CDR3 is CASSLGEGHTDTQYF. The CDR3 nucleotides read TGTGCCAGCAGCTTAGGGGAGGGCCACACAGATACGCAGTATTTT.

The genes are TRBV13 and TRBJ1-3; D is uncertain. Per germline, CDR1 PRHDT and CDR2 FYEKMQ (reference sequence). The V end lost 5 bases, the J end lost 0 bases, and 17 bases lay between the germline ends. CDR3 length: 17 amino acids. The CDR3 DNA reads TGTGCCAGCAGCACTGGCTCCCGACGGCGCTCTGGAAACACCATATATTTT. Residues: CASSTGSRRRSGNTIYF.

The CDR3 here is CASRRGPNTEAFF. The DNA of the CDR3 is TGCGCCAGCCGCCGGGGCCCGAACACTGAAGCTTTCTTT. The rearrangement links TRBV5-1 to TRBJ1-1; D may be TRBD1 (5 bases). CDR1 is SGHRS and CDR2 is YFSETQ in the germline V gene. The V gene lost 7 bases and the J gene lost 1 base, with 11 bases spanning the gap. CDR3 size: 13 residues.

The CDR3: CASSPGQGVETQYF. The CDR3 nucleotides are TGTGCCAGCAGCCCAGGACAGGGCGTAGAGACCCAGTACTTC. The chain couples TRBV11-3 to TRBJ2-5, with 8 bases identical to TRBD1. The V gene's germline CDR1 is SGHNT and CDR2 YENEEA. This CDR3 is built from 14 residues. Trimming removed 5 bases from V and 4 bases from J; junction bases left unmatched: 6. Drawing the rest from reference TRBV11-3 and TRBJ2-5, the complete variable domain is EAGVVQSPRYKIIEKKQPVAFWCNPISGHNTLYWYLQNLGQGPELLIRYENEEAVDDSQLPKDRFSAERLKGVDSTLKIQPAELGDSAVYLCASSPGQGVETQYFGPGTRLLVL.

This chain connects TRBV5-1 to TRBJ2-3; a weak D match, TRBD1 (6 bases). The V gene lost 0 bases and the J gene lost 4 bases, with 15 bases spanning the gap. CDR3 length equals 16 residues. Germline CDR1 SGHRS, CDR2 YFSETQ. CDR3 amino acids: CASSLGPGASPDTQYF. The CDR3 DNA reads TGCGCCAGCAGCTTGGGGCCAGGGGCATCGCCAGATACGCAGTATTTT.

The J gene is TRBJ2-7, the V gene TRBV19; perhaps TRBD2 as D (6 bases). Germline-derived CDR1 and CDR2 are LNHDA and SQIVND (reference sequence). V lost 2 bases, J lost 5 bases, and 16 bases lay in between. The CDR3 contains 15 residues. CDR3 sequence reads: CASSITSGALHEQYF. The CDR3 DNA reads as TGTGCCAGTAGTATAACCTCGGGAGCGCTCCACGAGCAGTACTTC.

The V gene is TRBV28, the J gene TRBJ2-1; 14 bases line up with TRBD2. The CDR3 spans 14 residues. V lost 6 bases to trimming and J lost 8 bases; unmatched junction nucleotides: 3. CDR1 is MDHEN and CDR2 is SYDVKM in the germline V gene. CDR3 coding DNA: TGTGCCAGCAGAGGGACTAGCGGGAGCGATGAGCAGTTCTTC. Translating it yields CASRGTSGSDEQFF.

This clone occurred once. The V and J genes are TRBV6-1 and TRBJ1-1, with 7 positions matching TRBD1. Germline lookup yields CDR1 MNHNS and CDR2 SASEGT. After removal of 4 bases from V and 4 bases from J, the junction contained 6 bases not matched to a gene. The CDR3 contains 14 residues. The CDR3 loop is CASSVTGEGTEAFF. The CDR3 nucleotides are TGTGCCAGCAGTGTCACAGGGGAGGGCACTGAAGCTTTCTTT.

The chain employs TRBV2 and TRBJ2-7; D is unresolved. The CDR3 has 11 amino acids. Germline lookup yields CDR1 SNHLY and CDR2 FYNNEI. The V end was cut by 5 bases, the J end by 5 bases, with 7 bases between. This CDR3 is CASSLEDEQYF. CDR3 bases: TGTGCCAGCAGTTTAGAAGACGAGCAGTACTTC. Filled out from reference TRBV2 and TRBJ2-7, the complete variable domain reads EPEVTQTPSHQVTQMGQEVILRCVPISNHLYFYWYRQILGQKVEFLVSFYNNEISEKSEIFDDQFSVERPDGSNFTLKIRSTKLEDSAMYFCASSLEDEQYFGPGTRLTVT.

The chain joins TRBV28 to TRBJ2-6; maybe TRBD1 (5 bases). V lost 6 bases and J lost 0, with 12 bases in between. The CDR3 totals 16 residues. The germline V gene encodes CDR1 MDHEN and CDR2 SYDVKM. CDR3 sequence reads: CASRGTGNSGANVLTF. In DNA, the CDR3 is TGTGCCAGCAGAGGAACAGGTAACTCTGGGGCCAACGTCCTGACTTTC.

The CDR3 DNA reads TGTGCCAGCAGCTTATCCCAGATCTATGGCTACACCTTC. This gives the protein CASSLSQIYGYTF. The J gene is TRBJ1-2, the V gene TRBV7-8; no reliable D call. Deletions cut 2 bases from V and 4 bases from J, with 8 bases between. This CDR3 comprises 13 residues. Germline V gives CDR1 SGHVS, CDR2 FQNEAQ.

J is TRBJ2-5 and V is TRBV27; TRBD1 or TRBD2 may be the D gene (5 bases each). V lost 3 bases, J lost 6 bases, and 11 bases lay in between. Germline-derived CDR1 and CDR2 are MNHEY and SMNVEV (reference sequence). This CDR3 contains 13 residues. The CDR3, as DNA: TGTGCCAGCAGTTTCGGAAGGGGACAGACCCAGTACTTC. It yields the protein CASSFGRGQTQYF.

J is TRBJ2-2 and V is TRBV30; TRBD1 matches at 7 bases. This CDR3 comprises 15 residues. The trim removed 3 bases at V and 2 bases at J, leaving 6 bases unmatched. From germline, CDR1 is GTSNPN and CDR2 SVGIG (reference sequence). CDR3 sequence reads: CAWRAPGGNTGELFF. The CDR3 DNA reads TGTGCCTGGAGAGCCCCAGGGGGAAACACCGGGGAGCTGTTTTTT.

The CDR3 protein is CASSLGTFNEKLFF. CDR3 DNA: TGTGCCAGCAGTTTAGGGACCTTTAATGAAAAACTGTTTTTT. J is TRBJ1-4 and V is TRBV28, with a tentative D call TRBD1 (5 bases). The germline V gene has CDR1 MDHEN and CDR2 SYDVKM. This CDR3 has 14 residues. V lost 2 bases and J 4 bases, leaving 8 bases between the germline ends.

The gene calls are TRBV5-5 and TRBJ2-7; no reliable D call. The CDR3 totals 14 residues. V was trimmed by 6 bases and J by 1 base, leaving 14 bases between them. Germline V gene sequence: CDR1 SGHKS, CDR2 YYEKEE (reference sequence). The CDR3 DNA sequence: TGTGCCAGCATTCCACGGACGGATTCCTACGAGCAGTACTTC. Amino acids: CASIPRTDSYEQYF.

A note on this clone: Distinct nucleotide sequences in the sample also encode this CDR3. The chain has TRBV4-1 and TRBJ1-1; 7 nucleotides line up with TRBD1. The V and J ends lost 4 bases and 0 bases, in that order; junction bases with no gene match: 5. This CDR3 contains 15 residues. The germline V gene encodes CDR1 MGHRA and CDR2 YSYEKL. The CDR3 DNA follows: TGCGCCAGCAGCCGCCGACAGGGCTTGAACACTGAAGCTTTCTTT. It encodes CASSRRQGLNTEAFF.

In regard to this clone: Just one base apart from a much larger clone, this may be a read error. The chain combines TRBV9 with TRBJ1-5; the D gene is possibly TRBD1 (6 bases). CDR1 SGDLS and CDR2 YYNGEE come from the germline V gene. The CDR3 is 15 residues long. In DNA form, the CDR3 reads TGTGCCAGCAGCAGGGGGGGAGCCCCAAATCAGTCCCAGCATTTT. It codes for CASSRGGAPNQSQHF.

The V call is TRBV5-6, the J call TRBJ2-1, with D hard to call. With 2 bases removed from V and 7 bases from J, the gap between germline ends came to 4 bases. Per germline, CDR1 SGHDT and CDR2 YYEEEE. This CDR3 is 11 amino acids long. CDR3 loop: CASSFRNEQFF. The CDR3 DNA reads TGTGCCAGCAGCTTCCGAAATGAGCAGTTCTTC.

CDR3 sequence (DNA): TGTGCCAGCAGCCGCCGCCAAGCGGGAGGGCCGGGGACCGGGGAGCTGTTTTTT. It translates to CASSRRQAGGPGTGELFF. The V gene is TRBV11-2, the J gene TRBJ2-2, with TRBD2 identical over 10 bases. This CDR3 region has 18 residues. The germline V gene has CDR1 SGHAT and CDR2 FQNNGV. J was trimmed by 5 bases and V by 5 bases; bases with no gene match: 14.

The chain is built from TRBV18 and TRBJ2-5; D remains ambiguous. The CDR3 extends over 12 amino acids. The germline V and J ends were trimmed by 6 bases and 5 bases, with 10 bases remaining between them. The V gene's germline CDR1 is KGHSH and CDR2 LQKENI. The CDR3: CASSAPSETQYF. The CDR3, as DNA: TGTGCCAGCTCGGCGCCGTCGGAGACCCAGTACTTC.

The chain combines TRBV2 with TRBJ1-5, with 9 nucleotides matching TRBD1. Germline V gives CDR1 SNHLY, CDR2 FYNNEI. J lost 7 bases, V lost 5 bases, and 6 bases had no gene match. The CDR3 is 14 residues long. CDR3 in amino acids: CASSLQGAGQPQHF. In DNA, the CDR3 is TGTGCCAGCAGTTTACAGGGGGCAGGGCAGCCCCAGCATTTT. Together with reference TRBV2 and TRBJ1-5, the CDR3 gives the full variable domain: EPEVTQTPSHQVTQMGQEVILRCVPISNHLYFYWYRQILGQKVEFLVSFYNNEISEKSEIFDDQFSVERPDGSNFTLKIRSTKLEDSAMYFCASSLQGAGQPQHFGDGTRLSIL.

This sequence joins TRBV2 and TRBJ2-7; D is possibly TRBD1 (6 bases). Germline V gene lookup returns CDR1 SNHLY and CDR2 FYNNEI. Trimming took 2 bases from V and 4 from J, leaving 9 bases between them. The CDR3 extends over 13 amino acids. For the CDR3, the DNA is TGTGCCAGCAGTGAAAGCAGGGGATACGAGCAGTACTTC. Translating gives CASSESRGYEQYF.